These 30 T cell receptor beta chains were sequenced from one sample in a study of regulatory T cells in long-lasting Graves disease. Researchers made TCR beta libraries by using iRepertoire HTBI primers and running Arm-PCR on CDR3 regions. TCRdb analysed the multiplex PCR reads with MiXCR anew, one entry per CDR3 protein. The sample contains under 700,000 distinct CDR3 sequences, about 16% of which appear only once. Described time point: newly diagnosed GD, antithyroid drugs for less than 3 months. With RNA extracted from PBMCs as input, the TCR library was made. The sample was also reused in another study, on T cells in Graves' hyperthyroidism and ophthalmopathy.

The sample consisted of peripheral blood mononuclear cells (PBMCs), taken at new diagnosis, from a patient treated with antithyroid drugs. The receptors were sampled from a woman aged 35 to 60 with Graves disease.

This sequence joins TRBV6-4 and TRBJ1-1; D is possibly TRBD1 (5 bases). CDR1 is MRHNA and CDR2 is SNTAGT in the germline V gene. Trimming pared 6 bases from V and 4 bases from J, leaving 12 bases between. The CDR3 extends over 13 amino acids. This CDR3 is CASSREAGTEAFF. CDR3 sequence (DNA): TGTGCCAGCAGCAGGGAGGCGGGCACTGAAGCTTTCTTT.

This chain uses TRBV6-1 with TRBJ1-2, with D perhaps matching TRBD1 (6 bases). The germline CDR1 and CDR2 sequences are MNHNS and SASEGT. This CDR3 contains 14 residues. V shed 5 bases and J shed 8 bases, with 18 bases lying between them. CDR3 DNA sequence: TGTGCCAGCAGTAACGACCCAGGGGTGAGAGGCTACACCTTC. The encoded protein is CASSNDPGVRGYTF.

This clonotype came up many times. The chain is built from TRBV2 and TRBJ2-7, with a weak D call TRBD2 (6 bases). The CDR3 is made up of 13 amino acids. Trimming took 11 bases from V and 3 from J, leaving 17 bases between them. In germline, CDR1 is SNHLY, CDR2 FYNNEI. CDR3 sequence: CAGRGTSGYEQYF. The DNA for the CDR3 is TGTGCCGGAAGAGGGACTTCCGGCTACGAGCAGTACTTC.

This clonotype was recorded many times. This chain links TRBV2 with TRBJ1-1; D unclear. The CDR3 is 15 residues long. Germline CDR1 SNHLY, CDR2 FYNNEI. The ends were cut back, 1 base at V and 0 bases at J, with 9 bases in the middle. The CDR3 reads CASSEEAVMNTEAFF. CDR3 coding DNA: TGTGCCAGCAGTGAAGAGGCAGTTATGAACACTGAAGCTTTCTTT.

This clonotype has at least ten counts. This chain uses TRBV7-9 with TRBJ2-3, with unresolved D. The germline V gene encodes CDR1 SEHNR and CDR2 FQNEAQ (reference sequence). V lost 1 base to trimming and J lost 2 bases, with 10 bases between them. This CDR3 region has 15 residues. The CDR3 DNA is TGTGCCAGCAGCTTAGGCCCCACCACCACAGATACGCAGTATTTT. Protein: CASSLGPTTTDTQYF.

The V and J genes are TRBV20-1 and TRBJ2-2, with unresolved D. Germline CDR1 reads DFQATT; CDR2 reads SNEGSKA (reference sequence). Trimming shortened V by 0 bases and J by 1 base, and 6 bases separated the two germline ends. The CDR3 has 14 residues. For the CDR3, the DNA is TGCAGTGCTAGAGATCTGGGGAACACCGGGGAGCTGTTTTTT. Residues: CSARDLGNTGELFF.

This clonotype was counted many times. The rearrangement joins TRBV3-1 to TRBJ1-2; 8 bases are a match to TRBD1. Per germline, CDR1 LGHDT and CDR2 YNNKEL (reference sequence). CDR3 size: 14 residues. The J segment lost 8 bases and the V segment lost 0 bases, leaving 5 bases of the junction unmatched. CDR3 nucleotide sequence: TGTGCCAGCAGCCAAGATGCAGGGGGCATCGGCTACACCTTC. Translation gives CASSQDAGGIGYTF.

This clonotype was observed at least ten times. V and J are TRBV20-1 and TRBJ1-2; D unresolved. The CDR3 length is 12 residues. Looked up from germline, CDR1 is DFQATT and CDR2 is SNEGSKA (reference sequence). Trimming cost V 3 bases and J 4 bases, with 9 bases left between them. The CDR3 is CSAREGIYGYTF. The CDR3 DNA follows: TGCAGTGCTAGGGAGGGAATCTATGGCTACACCTTC.

This clonotype appeared many times. CDR3 bases: TGCGCCAGCAGCCCCGGGTCCCAGTTGGACGAGCAGTACTTC. This sequence encodes CASSPGSQLDEQYF. The V call is TRBV5-1, the J call TRBJ2-7, with D hard to call. From germline, CDR1 is SGHRS and CDR2 YFSETQ. The CDR3 covers 14 residues. The V end was cut by 4 bases, the J end by 5 bases, with 16 bases between.

On this clonotype: A much larger clone differs from this one at a single base, so this may be a read error. The chain has TRBV6-9 and TRBJ1-2, with 7 bases lining up with TRBD1. Germline V gene lookup returns CDR1 MNHGY and CDR2 SVAAGI. J gave up 6 bases and V 4 bases, and 14 bases lay outside the gene matches. The CDR3 contains 16 residues. In nucleotides, the CDR3 is TGTGCCAGCAGTTCCGCGGGACAGCTTAGAGTCCATGGCTACACCTTC. Translation gives CASSSAGQLRVHGYTF.

This clonotype was seen a few times. The chain joins TRBV6-1 to TRBJ1-4; D unclear. This CDR3 spans 13 amino acids. CDR1 is MNHNS and CDR2 is SASEGT in the germline V gene. V lost 6 bases, J lost 5 bases, and 10 bases lay in between. The CDR3 region is CASRRTVNEKLFF. The CDR3 coding sequence is TGTGCCAGCAGGCGGACTGTAAATGAAAAACTGTTTTTT.

The V call is TRBV29-1, the J call TRBJ2-5; D gene unclear. The ends were cut back, 3 bases at V and 2 bases at J, with 13 bases in the middle. CDR1 and CDR2 from the germline V gene are SQVTM and ANQGSEA. The CDR3 loop spans 14 amino acids. The CDR3 loop is CSVEFVGQQETQYF. For the CDR3, the DNA is TGCAGCGTTGAGTTTGTGGGTCAGCAAGAGACCCAGTACTTC.

The chain combines TRBV29-1 with TRBJ2-3, with D perhaps matching TRBD1 (6 bases). V was trimmed by 7 bases and J by 1 base, leaving 15 bases between them. Germline-derived CDR1 and CDR2 are SQVTM and ANQGSEA. CDR3 size: 14 residues. For the CDR3, the DNA is TGCAGCGCCTACGGACAGACGGGCACAGATACGCAGTATTTT. This codes for CSAYGQTGTDTQYF.

This clonotype was detected ten times or more. The rearrangement joins TRBV3-1 to TRBJ2-5; D not certain. The ends were cut back, 0 bases at V and 3 bases at J, with 5 bases in the middle. Germline values: CDR1 LGHDT, CDR2 YNNKEL (reference sequence). This CDR3 has 13 amino acids. CDR3: CASSQETEETQYF. The CDR3 bases are TGTGCCAGCAGCCAAGAAACTGAAGAGACCCAGTACTTC.

The rearrangement joins TRBV12-3 or TRBV12-4 to TRBJ2-7, with D perhaps matching TRBD1 (5 bases). The CDR3 sequence is 14 residues long. V lost 6 bases and J 1 base, leaving 13 bases between the germline ends. CDR3 DNA: TGTGCCAGCAGCTTATTTTCAGGGTCCTACGAGCAGTACTTC. It encodes CASSLFSGSYEQYF.

The gene calls are TRBV9 and TRBJ2-1, with D unclear. Germline V gene data show CDR1 as SGDLS and CDR2 as YYNGEE. V lost 0 bases, J lost 10 bases, and 8 bases lay in between. The CDR3 length is 12 residues. This chain's CDR3 is CASSVEQEEQFF. In DNA, the CDR3 is TGTGCCAGCAGCGTAGAGCAGGAGGAGCAGTTCTTC.

This clonotype was counted a few times. This chain joins TRBV3-1 and TRBJ2-5, with TRBD2 identical over 15 bases. The V gene end was trimmed by 2 bases and the J gene end by 8 bases; junction bases not matched to a gene: 15. The CDR3 extends over 19 amino acids. Germline values: CDR1 LGHDT, CDR2 YNNKEL (reference sequence). In DNA, the CDR3 is TGTGCCAGCAGCCAAACGCCGGGACTAGCGGGGGGCCGGGGTGACACCCAGTACTTC. This translates into CASSQTPGLAGGRGDTQYF.

This clonotype appeared a single time. This chain joins TRBV7-9 and TRBJ1-2, with TRBD1 matching over 10 bases. The CDR3 contains 14 residues. Germline V gene lookup returns CDR1 SEHNR and CDR2 FQNEAQ (reference sequence). The J segment lost 6 bases and the V segment lost 5 bases, leaving 6 bases of the junction unmatched. The CDR3 sequence is CASSIDRGQDGYTF. The CDR3 nucleotides read TGTGCCAGCAGCATAGACAGGGGGCAGGATGGCTACACCTTC.

The chain links TRBV9 to TRBJ2-1; possibly TRBD1 for D (5 bases). Germline CDR1 and CDR2: SGDLS and YYNGEE. Trimming left V 0 bases short and J 9 bases short, with 16 bases between. The CDR3 loop spans 15 amino acids. Here the CDR3 reads CASSVGGMAVGEQFF. The CDR3 coding sequence is TGTGCCAGCAGCGTAGGGGGCATGGCAGTAGGTGAGCAGTTCTTC.

This clonotype came up many times. The V gene is TRBV20-1, the J gene TRBJ2-1; D remains ambiguous. This CDR3 comprises 12 residues. Trimming pared 2 bases from V and 8 bases from J, leaving 10 bases between. Germline lookup yields CDR1 DFQATT and CDR2 SNEGSKA (reference sequence). The CDR3: CSARILGDEQFF. CDR3 in DNA: TGCAGTGCTAGAATACTTGGCGATGAGCAGTTCTTC.

V usage is TRBV5-1 and J usage is TRBJ2-2, with D possibly TRBD1 on 6 matching bases. The CDR3 is 15 amino acids. V gave up 4 bases and J gave up 0 bases, with 10 bases separating them. The germline gives CDR1 SGHRS, CDR2 YFSETQ. The CDR3 DNA follows: TGCGCCAGCAGCCGTAGGACAGCGAACACCGGGGAGCTGTTTTTT. Translation: CASSRRTANTGELFF. Full variable domain (rest looked up from reference TRBV5-1 and TRBJ2-2): KAGVTQTPRYLIKTRGQQVTLSCSPISGHRSVSWYQQTPGQGLQFLFEYFSETQRNKGNFPGRFSGRQFSNSRSEMNVSTLELGDSALYLCASSRRTANTGELFFGEGSRLTVL.

J is TRBJ2-3 and V is TRBV6-1, with 14 bases lining up with TRBD2. This CDR3 region has 18 residues. Germline assignment: CDR1 MNHNS and CDR2 SASEGT. V was clipped by 6 bases and J by 2 bases; unmatched bases: 10. The CDR3 coding sequence is TGTGCCAGCAGCCTTTGGACTAGCGGGGGGCCTTTCACAGATACGCAGTATTTT. This translates into CASSLWTSGGPFTDTQYF.

This clonotype was seen at least ten times. The rearrangement uses TRBV6-1 and TRBJ2-1; D is perhaps TRBD2 (6 bases). CDR3 length equals 14 residues. From germline, CDR1 is MNHNS and CDR2 SASEGT. V lost 4 bases and J 8 bases, leaving 15 bases between the germline ends. Here the CDR3 DNA reads TGTGCCAGCAGTGGGGGAGGAGTACTATATGAGCAGTTCTTC. It translates to CASSGGGVLYEQFF.

Many counts were recorded for this clonotype. DNA of the CDR3: TGTGCCAGCAGCTCTGTCGAAGGGAACGGCTACACCTTC. It is translated as CASSSVEGNGYTF. The chain combines TRBV5-6 with TRBJ1-2; D not certain. V was cut by 3 bases and J by 8 bases, with 14 bases left in between. The CDR3 covers 13 residues. CDR1 is SGHDT, CDR2 YYEEEE, per germline.

This clonotype was seen at least ten times. The J gene is TRBJ2-3, the V gene TRBV29-1; TRBD2 is a possible D gene (5 bases). The length of the CDR3 is 11 residues. The germline V gene has CDR1 SQVTM and CDR2 ANQGSEA. Deletions cut 4 bases from V and 6 bases from J, with 8 bases between. CDR3 sequence reads: CSVGAADTQYF. The DNA for the CDR3 is TGCAGCGTTGGAGCGGCTGATACGCAGTATTTT.

This clonotype was counted many times. This chain joins TRBV6-2 or TRBV6-3 and TRBJ1-2, with D maybe TRBD1 (6 bases). The CDR3 runs to 14 residues. Germline CDR1 and CDR2: MNHEY and SVGEGT. Trimming shortened V by 2 bases and J by 4 bases, and 11 bases separated the two germline ends. The CDR3 reads CASSYRTDFYGYTF. The CDR3 nucleotides read TGTGCCAGCAGTTACAGGACAGACTTCTATGGCTACACCTTC.

The chain carries TRBV6-2 or TRBV6-3 and TRBJ2-1, with TRBD1 matching over 11 bases. Germline lookup yields CDR1 MNHEY and CDR2 SVGEGT. The CDR3 is 13 amino acids. V lost 6 bases to trimming and J lost 8 bases; unmatched junction nucleotides: 3. The CDR3 DNA reads as TGTGCCAGCAGGGGACAGGGGGGGGATGAGCAGTTCTTC. Translated, it gives CASRGQGGDEQFF.

CDR3 sequence reads: CASGRGQETQYF. CDR3 nucleotide sequence: TGTGCCTCAGGACGAGGGCAAGAGACCCAGTACTTC. This chain connects TRBV25-1 to TRBJ2-1; possibly TRBD2 for D (5 bases). The DNA end is a closer match to TRBJ2-5, so the J assignment may be wrong. Per the germline V gene, CDR1 is MGHDK and CDR2 is SYGVNS. This CDR3 has 12 residues.

On this clonotype: A much larger clone differs by one base, so this may be a read error. V gene TRBV13 combines with J gene TRBJ2-7; 11 bases are a match to TRBD2. Germline V gene sequence: CDR1 PRHDT, CDR2 FYEKMQ (reference sequence). There are 13 residues in the CDR3. Trimming cost V 7 bases and J 5 bases; bases outside gene matches: 4. CDR3: CASISGLADEQYF. The CDR3 region has the DNA TGTGCCAGCATCTCGGGACTAGCGGACGAGCAGTACTTC.

This clonotype was counted a few times. V is TRBV6-2 or TRBV6-3 and J is TRBJ1-1, with D tentatively TRBD1 (5 bases). CDR1 and CDR2 from the germline V gene are MNHEY and SVGEGT. Trimming shortened V by 5 bases and J by 2 bases, and 12 bases separated the two germline ends. The CDR3 consists of 14 residues. The CDR3 sequence is CASSTIDSNTEAFF. CDR3 coding DNA: TGTGCCAGCAGTACCATAGACAGTAACACTGAAGCTTTCTTT.